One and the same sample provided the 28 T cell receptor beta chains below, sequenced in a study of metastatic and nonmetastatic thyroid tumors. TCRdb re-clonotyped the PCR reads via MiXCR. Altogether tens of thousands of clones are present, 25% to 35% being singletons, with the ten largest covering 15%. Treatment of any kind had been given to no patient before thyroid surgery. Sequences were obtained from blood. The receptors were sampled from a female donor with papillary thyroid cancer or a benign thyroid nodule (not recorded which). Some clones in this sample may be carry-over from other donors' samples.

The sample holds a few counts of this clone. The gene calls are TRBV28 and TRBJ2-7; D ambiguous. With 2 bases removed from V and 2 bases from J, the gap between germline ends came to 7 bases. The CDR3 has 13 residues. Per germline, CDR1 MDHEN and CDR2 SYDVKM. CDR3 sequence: CASSLRQAYEQYF. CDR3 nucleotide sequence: TGTGCCAGCAGTTTAAGGCAGGCCTACGAGCAGTACTTC.

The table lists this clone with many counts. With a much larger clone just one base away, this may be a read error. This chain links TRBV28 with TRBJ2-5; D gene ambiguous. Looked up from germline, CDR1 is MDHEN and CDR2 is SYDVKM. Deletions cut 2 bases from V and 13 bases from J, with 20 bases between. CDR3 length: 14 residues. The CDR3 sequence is CASSLTALPTSRYF. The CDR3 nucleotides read TGTGCCAGCAGTTTAACAGCCCTCCCTACGTCCCGGTACTTC.

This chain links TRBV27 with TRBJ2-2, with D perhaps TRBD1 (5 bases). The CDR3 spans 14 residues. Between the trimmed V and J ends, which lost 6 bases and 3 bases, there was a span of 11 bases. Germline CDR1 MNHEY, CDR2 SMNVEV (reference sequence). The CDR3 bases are TGTGCCAGCAGCCTCCTCAGGGACACCGGGGAGCTGTTTTTT. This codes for CASSLLRDTGELFF.

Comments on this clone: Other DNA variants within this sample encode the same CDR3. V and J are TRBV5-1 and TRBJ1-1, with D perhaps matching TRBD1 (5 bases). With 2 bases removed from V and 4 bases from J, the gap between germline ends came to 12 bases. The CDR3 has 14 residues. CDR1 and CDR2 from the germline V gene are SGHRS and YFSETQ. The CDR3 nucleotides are TGCGCCAGCAGCTTCACCTGGGGGGGCACTGAAGCTTTCTTT. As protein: CASSFTWGGTEAFF.

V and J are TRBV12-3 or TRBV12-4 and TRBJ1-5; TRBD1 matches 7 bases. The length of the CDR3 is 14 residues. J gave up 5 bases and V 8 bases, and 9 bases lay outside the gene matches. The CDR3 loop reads CASVKQGGHQPQHF. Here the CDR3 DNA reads TGTGCCAGCGTGAAACAAGGGGGCCATCAGCCCCAGCATTTT.

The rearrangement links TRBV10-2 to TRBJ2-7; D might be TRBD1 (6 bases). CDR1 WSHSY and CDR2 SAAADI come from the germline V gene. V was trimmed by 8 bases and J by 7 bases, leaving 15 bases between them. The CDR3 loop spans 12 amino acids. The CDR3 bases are TGCGCCAGCCGTGGACAGTTGGGGGAGCAGTACTTC. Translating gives CASRGQLGEQYF.

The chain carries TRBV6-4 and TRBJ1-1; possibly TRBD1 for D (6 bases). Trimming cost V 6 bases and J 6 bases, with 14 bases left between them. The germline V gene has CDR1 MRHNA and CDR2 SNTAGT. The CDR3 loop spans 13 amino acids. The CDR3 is CASRGSGAAEAFF. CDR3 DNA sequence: TGTGCCAGCAGGGGATCAGGGGCCGCTGAAGCTTTCTTT.

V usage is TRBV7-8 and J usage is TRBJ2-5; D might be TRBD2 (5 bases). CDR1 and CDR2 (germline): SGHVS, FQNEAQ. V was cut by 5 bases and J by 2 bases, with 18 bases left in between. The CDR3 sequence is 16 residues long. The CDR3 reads CASSTSASIGQETQYF. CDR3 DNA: TGTGCCAGCAGCACTAGTGCCTCCATCGGACAAGAGACCCAGTACTTC. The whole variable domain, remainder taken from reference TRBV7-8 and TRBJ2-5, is GAGVSQSPRYKVAKRGQDVALRCDPISGHVSLFWYQQALGQGPEFLTYFQNEAQLDKSGLPSDRFFAERPEGSVSTLKIQRTQQEDSAVYLCASSTSASIGQETQYFGPGTRLLVL.

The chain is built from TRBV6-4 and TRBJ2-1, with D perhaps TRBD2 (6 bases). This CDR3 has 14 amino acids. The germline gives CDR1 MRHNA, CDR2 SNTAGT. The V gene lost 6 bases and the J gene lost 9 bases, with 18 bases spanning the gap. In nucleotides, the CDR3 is TGTGCCAGCAGCTTAGCGGCCGCAGTGGGTGAGCAGTTCTTC. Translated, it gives CASSLAAAVGEQFF.

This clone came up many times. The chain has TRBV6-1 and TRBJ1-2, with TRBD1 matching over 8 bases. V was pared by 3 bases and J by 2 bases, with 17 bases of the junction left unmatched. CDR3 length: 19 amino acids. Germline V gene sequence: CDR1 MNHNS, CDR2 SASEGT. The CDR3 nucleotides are TGTGCCAGCAGTGAGTTTTCTGGGACAGGCCCTTCTTCCAACTATGGCTACACCTTC. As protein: CASSEFSGTGPSSNYGYTF.

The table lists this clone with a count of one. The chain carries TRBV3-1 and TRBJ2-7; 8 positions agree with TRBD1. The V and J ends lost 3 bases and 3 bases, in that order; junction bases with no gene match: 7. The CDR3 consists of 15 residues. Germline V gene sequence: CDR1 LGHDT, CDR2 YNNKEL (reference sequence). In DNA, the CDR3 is TGTGCCAGCAGCCATCCACAGGGGGGCGGCTACGAGCAGTACTTC. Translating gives CASSHPQGGGYEQYF.

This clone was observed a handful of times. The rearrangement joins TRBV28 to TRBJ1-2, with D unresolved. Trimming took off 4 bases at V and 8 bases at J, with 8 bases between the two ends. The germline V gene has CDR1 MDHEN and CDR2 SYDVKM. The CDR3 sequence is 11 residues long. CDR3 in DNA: TGTGCCAGCAGTTCCCTCGAGGGCTACACCTTC. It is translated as CASSSLEGYTF.

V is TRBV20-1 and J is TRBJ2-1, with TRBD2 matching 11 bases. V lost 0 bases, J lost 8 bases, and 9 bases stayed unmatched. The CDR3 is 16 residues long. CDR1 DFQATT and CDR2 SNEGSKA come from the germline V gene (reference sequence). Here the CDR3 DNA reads TGCAGTGCTAGAGATCCCGCTAGCGGGAGGATCTATGAGCAGTTCTTC. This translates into CSARDPASGRIYEQFF.

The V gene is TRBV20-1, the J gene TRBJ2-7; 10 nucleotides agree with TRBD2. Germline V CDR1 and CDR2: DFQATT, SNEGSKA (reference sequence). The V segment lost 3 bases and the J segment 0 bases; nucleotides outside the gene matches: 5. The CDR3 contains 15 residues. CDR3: CSARESSGSSYEQYF. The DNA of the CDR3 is TGCAGTGCTAGGGAATCTAGCGGGAGCTCCTACGAGCAGTACTTC.

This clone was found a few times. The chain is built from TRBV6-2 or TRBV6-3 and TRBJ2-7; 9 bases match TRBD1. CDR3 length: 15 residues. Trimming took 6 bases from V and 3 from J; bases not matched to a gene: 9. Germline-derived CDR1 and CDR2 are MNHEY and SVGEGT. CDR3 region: CASRINRGLYYEQYF. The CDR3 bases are TGTGCCAGCAGGATAAACAGGGGGCTGTACTACGAGCAGTACTTC.

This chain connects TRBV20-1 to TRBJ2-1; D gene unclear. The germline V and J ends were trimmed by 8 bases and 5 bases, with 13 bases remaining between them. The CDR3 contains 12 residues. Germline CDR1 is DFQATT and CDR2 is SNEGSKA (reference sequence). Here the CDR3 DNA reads TGCAGTATCCCGGAGTACAACAATGAGCAGTTCTTC. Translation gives CSIPEYNNEQFF.

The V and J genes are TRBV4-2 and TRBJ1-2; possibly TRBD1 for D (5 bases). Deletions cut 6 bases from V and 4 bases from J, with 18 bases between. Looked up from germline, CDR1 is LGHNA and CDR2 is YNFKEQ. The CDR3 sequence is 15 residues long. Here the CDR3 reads CASRSDGGESYGYTF. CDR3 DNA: TGTGCCAGCAGGTCTGATGGGGGAGAAAGCTATGGCTACACCTTC.

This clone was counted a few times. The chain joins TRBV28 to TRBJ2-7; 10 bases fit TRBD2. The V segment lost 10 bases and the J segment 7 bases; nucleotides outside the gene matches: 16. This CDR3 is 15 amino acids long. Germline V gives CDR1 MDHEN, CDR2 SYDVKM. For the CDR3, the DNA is TGTGCCACTTCGGAACGGGCGGGACTAGCGAGGGAGCAGTACTTC. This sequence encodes CATSERAGLAREQYF.

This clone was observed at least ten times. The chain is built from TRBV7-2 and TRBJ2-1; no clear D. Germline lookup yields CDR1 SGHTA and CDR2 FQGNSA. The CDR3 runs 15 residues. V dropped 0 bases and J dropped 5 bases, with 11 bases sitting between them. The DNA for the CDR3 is TGTGCCAGCAGCTTAGCTGGTCTAAGAAACAATGAGCAGTTCTTC. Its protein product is CASSLAGLRNNEQFF.

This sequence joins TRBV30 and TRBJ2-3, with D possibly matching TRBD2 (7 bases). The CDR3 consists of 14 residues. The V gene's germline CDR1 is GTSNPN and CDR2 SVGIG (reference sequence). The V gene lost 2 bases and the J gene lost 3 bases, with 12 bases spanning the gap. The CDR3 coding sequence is TGTGCCTGGAGTAAGGGGGGGGATACAGATACGCAGTATTTT. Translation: CAWSKGGDTDTQYF.

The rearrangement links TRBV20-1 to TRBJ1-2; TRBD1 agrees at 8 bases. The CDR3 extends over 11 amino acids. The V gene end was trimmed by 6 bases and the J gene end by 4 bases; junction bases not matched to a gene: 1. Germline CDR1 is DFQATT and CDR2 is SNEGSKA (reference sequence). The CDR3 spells CSADRGYGYTF. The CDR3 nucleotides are TGCAGTGCCGACAGGGGCTATGGCTACACCTTC.

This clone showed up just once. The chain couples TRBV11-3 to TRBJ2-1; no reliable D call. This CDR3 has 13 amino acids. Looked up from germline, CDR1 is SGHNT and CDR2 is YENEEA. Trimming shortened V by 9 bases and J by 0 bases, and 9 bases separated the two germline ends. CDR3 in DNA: TGTGCCAGTCACAAGCGCTCCTACAATGAGCAGTTCTTC. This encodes CASHKRSYNEQFF.

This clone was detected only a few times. In DNA form, the CDR3 reads TGTGCCAGCAGGGCAGGGGGCCACCAGCCCCAGCATTTT. Its protein is CASRAGGHQPQHF. This chain links TRBV2 with TRBJ1-5, with 8 nucleotides matching TRBD1. Germline assignment: CDR1 SNHLY and CDR2 FYNNEI. With V trimmed by 6 bases and J by 7 bases, 5 bases remained unmatched. This CDR3 is 13 amino acids long. Full variable domain (remainder filled in from reference TRBV2 and TRBJ1-5): EPEVTQTPSHQVTQMGQEVILRCVPISNHLYFYWYRQILGQKVEFLVSFYNNEISEKSEIFDDQFSVERPDGSNFTLKIRSTKLEDSAMYFCASRAGGHQPQHFGDGTRLSIL.

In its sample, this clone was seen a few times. As DNA, the CDR3 is TGTGCCAGCAGCCCAACTAGCCCCGGTTACAACGAGCAGTACTTC. This gives the protein CASSPTSPGYNEQYF. V gene TRBV11-3 combines with J gene TRBJ2-7, with a possible D match to TRBD2 (6 bases). Germline CDR1 SGHNT, CDR2 YENEEA. The CDR3 has 15 residues. Trimming removed 5 bases from V and 5 bases from J, with 19 bases in between. The full variable domain, with the rest looked up from reference TRBV11-3 and TRBJ2-7, is EAGVVQSPRYKIIEKKQPVAFWCNPISGHNTLYWYLQNLGQGPELLIRYENEEAVDDSQLPKDRFSAERLKGVDSTLKIQPAELGDSAVYLCASSPTSPGYNEQYFGPGTRLTVT.

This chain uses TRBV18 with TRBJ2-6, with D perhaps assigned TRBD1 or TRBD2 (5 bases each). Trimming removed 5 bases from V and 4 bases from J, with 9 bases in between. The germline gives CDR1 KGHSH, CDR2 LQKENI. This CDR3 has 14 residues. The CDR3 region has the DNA TGTGCCAGCTCAGAGGGGTCCGGGGCCAACGTCCTGACTTTC. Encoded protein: CASSEGSGANVLTF.

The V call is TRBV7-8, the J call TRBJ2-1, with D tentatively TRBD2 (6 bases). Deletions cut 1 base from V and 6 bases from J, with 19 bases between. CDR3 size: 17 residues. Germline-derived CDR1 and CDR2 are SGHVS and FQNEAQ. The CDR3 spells CASSLVGVGGSANEQFF. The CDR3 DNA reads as TGTGCCAGCAGCTTAGTCGGCGTTGGAGGGTCAGCCAATGAGCAGTTCTTC.

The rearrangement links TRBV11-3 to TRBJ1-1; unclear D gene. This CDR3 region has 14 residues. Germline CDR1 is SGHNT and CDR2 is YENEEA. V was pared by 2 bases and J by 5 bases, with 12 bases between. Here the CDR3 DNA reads TGTGCCAGCAGCTTATTCCCCGGTCGGACTGAAGCTTTCTTT. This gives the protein CASSLFPGRTEAFF.

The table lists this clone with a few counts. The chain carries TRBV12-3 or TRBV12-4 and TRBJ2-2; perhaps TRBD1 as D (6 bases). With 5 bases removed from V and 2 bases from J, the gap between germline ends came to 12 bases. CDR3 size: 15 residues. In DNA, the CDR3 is TGTGCCAGCAGTCCTCGGACAGTCAACACCGGGGAGCTGTTTTTT. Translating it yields CASSPRTVNTGELFF.